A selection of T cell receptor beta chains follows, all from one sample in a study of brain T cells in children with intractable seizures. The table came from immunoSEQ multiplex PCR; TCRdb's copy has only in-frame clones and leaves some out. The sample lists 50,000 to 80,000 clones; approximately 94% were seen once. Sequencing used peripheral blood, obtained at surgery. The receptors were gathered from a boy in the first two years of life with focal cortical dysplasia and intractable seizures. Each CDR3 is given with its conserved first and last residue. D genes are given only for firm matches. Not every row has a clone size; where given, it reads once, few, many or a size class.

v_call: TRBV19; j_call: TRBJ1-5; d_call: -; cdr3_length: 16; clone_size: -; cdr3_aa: CATQFGGINSNQPQHF; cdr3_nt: TGTGCCACTCAATTCGGAGGCATCAATAGCAATCAGCCCCAGCATTTT
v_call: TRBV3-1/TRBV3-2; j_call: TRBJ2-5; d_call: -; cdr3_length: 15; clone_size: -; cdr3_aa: CASSQDHGDTETQYF; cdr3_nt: TGTGCCAGCAGCCAAGATCACGGGGATACAGAGACCCAGTACTTC
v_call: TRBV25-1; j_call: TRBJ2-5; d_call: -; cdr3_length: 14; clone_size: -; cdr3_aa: CASSEGPAIETQYF; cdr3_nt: TGTGCCAGCAGTGAAGGACCGGCGATTGAGACCCAGTACTTC
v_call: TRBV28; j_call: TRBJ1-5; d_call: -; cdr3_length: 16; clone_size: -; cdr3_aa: CASSLPQGFPNQPQHF; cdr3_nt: TGTGCCAGCAGTTTGCCCCAGGGTTTTCCCAATCAGCCCCAGCATTTT
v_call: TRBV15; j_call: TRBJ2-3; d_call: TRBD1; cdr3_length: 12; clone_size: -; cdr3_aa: CATRGQGTTQYF; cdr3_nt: TGTGCCACCAGGGGACAGGGGACTACGCAGTATTTT
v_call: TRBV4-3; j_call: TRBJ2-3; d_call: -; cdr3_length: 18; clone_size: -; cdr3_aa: CASSQDLIRVHSTDTQYF; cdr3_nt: TGCGCCAGCAGCCAAGATTTGATAAGGGTTCATAGCACAGATACGCAGTATTTT
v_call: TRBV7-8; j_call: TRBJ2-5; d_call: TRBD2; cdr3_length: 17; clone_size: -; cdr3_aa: CASSLALTSGGQETQYF; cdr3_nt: TGTGCCAGCAGCTTAGCTCTGACTAGCGGGGGGCAAGAGACCCAGTACTTC
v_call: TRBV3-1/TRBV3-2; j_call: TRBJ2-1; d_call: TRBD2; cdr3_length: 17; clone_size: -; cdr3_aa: CASSLRTSGRIYNEQFF; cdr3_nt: TGTGCCAGCAGCCTTAGGACTAGCGGGAGGATCTACAATGAGCAGTTCTTC
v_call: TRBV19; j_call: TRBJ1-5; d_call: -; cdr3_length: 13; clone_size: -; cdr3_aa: CASSNGGNQPQHF; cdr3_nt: TGTGCCAGTAGTAATGGTGGCAATCAGCCCCAGCATTTT
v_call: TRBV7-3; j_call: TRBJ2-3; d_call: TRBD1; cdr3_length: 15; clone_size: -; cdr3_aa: CASSLDRGFTDTQYF; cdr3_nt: TGTGCCAGCAGCCTGGACAGGGGGTTCACAGATACGCAGTATTTT
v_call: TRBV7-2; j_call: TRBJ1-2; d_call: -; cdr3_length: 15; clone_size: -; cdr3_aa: CASSAQATEDYGYTF; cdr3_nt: TGTGCCAGCAGCGCCCAAGCGACGGAAGATTATGGCTACACCTTC
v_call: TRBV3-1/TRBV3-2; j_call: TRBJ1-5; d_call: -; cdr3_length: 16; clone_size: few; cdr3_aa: CASSRGPSPSNQPQHF; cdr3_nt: TGTGCCAGCAGCCGGGGACCGTCACCCTCCAATCAGCCCCAGCATTTT
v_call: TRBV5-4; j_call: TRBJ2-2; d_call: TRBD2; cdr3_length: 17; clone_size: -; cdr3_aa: CASSLLFTSGKDGELFF; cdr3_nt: TGTGCCAGCAGCCTTCTATTCACTAGCGGGAAGGACGGGGAGCTGTTTTTT
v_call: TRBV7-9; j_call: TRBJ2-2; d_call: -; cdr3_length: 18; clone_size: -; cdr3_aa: CASSFNLGAGANTGELFF; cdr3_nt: TGTGCCAGCAGCTTTAACCTGGGGGCAGGGGCGAACACCGGGGAGCTGTTTTTT
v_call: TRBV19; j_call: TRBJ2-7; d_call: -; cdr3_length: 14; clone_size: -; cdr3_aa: CASSPSQFRYEQYF; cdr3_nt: TGTGCCAGTAGTCCAAGTCAGTTCCGTTACGAGCAGTACTTC
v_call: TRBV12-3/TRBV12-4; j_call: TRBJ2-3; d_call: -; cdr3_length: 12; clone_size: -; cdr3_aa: CASSYVADTQYF; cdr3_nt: TGTGCCAGCAGTTACGTTGCAGATACGCAGTATTTT
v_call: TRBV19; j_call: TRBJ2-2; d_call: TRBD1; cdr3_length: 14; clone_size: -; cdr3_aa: CATRRTGGTGELFF; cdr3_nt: TGTGCTACGAGGAGGACAGGGGGGACCGGGGAGCTGTTTTTT
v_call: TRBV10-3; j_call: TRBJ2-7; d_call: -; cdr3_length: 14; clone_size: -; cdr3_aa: CAISDWAGDYEQYF; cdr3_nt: TGTGCCATCAGTGACTGGGCAGGGGACTACGAGCAGTACTTC
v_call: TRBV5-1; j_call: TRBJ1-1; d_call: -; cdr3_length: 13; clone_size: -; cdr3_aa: CASSFGGNTEAFF; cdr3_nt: TGCGCCAGCAGCTTTGGGGGGAACACTGAAGCTTTCTTT
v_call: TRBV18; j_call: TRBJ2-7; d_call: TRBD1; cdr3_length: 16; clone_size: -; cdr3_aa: CASSVLPGQGVSEQYF; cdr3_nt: TGTGCCAGCTCGGTACTGCCGGGACAGGGAGTAAGCGAGCAGTACTTC
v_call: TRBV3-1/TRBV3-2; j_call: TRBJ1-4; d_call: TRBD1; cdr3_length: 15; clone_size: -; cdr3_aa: CASSQGTGGGEKLFF; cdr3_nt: TGTGCCAGCAGCCAGGGGACAGGGGGCGGCGAAAAACTGTTTTTT
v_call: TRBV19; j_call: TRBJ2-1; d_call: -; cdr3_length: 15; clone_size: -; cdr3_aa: CASNVGPSSYNEQFF; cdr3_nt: TGTGCCAGTAATGTGGGCCCCAGCTCCTACAATGAGCAGTTCTTC
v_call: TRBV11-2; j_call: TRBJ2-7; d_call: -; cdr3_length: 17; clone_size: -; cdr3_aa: CASSLVLGTGPSYEQYF; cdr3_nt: TGTGCCAGCAGCTTAGTCCTGGGAACAGGCCCCTCCTACGAGCAGTACTTC
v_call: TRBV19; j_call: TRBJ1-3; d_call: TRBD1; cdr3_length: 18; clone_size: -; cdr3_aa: CASSSMGQGIRFGNTIYF; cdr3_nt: TGTGCCAGTAGTTCGATGGGACAGGGTATCAGATTTGGAAACACCATATATTTT
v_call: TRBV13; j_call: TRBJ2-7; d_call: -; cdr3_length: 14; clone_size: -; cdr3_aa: CASTLGRFAYEQYF; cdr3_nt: TGTGCCAGCACATTGGGGCGGTTTGCCTACGAGCAGTACTTC
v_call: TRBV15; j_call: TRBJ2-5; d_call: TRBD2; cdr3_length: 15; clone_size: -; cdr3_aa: CATSRASGGVETQYF; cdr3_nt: TGTGCCACCAGCAGGGCCAGCGGGGGGGTGGAGACCCAGTACTTC
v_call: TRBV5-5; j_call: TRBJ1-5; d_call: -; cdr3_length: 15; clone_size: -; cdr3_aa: CASSLVSGYGQPQHF; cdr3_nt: TGTGCCAGCAGCTTGGTCTCAGGGTACGGTCAGCCCCAGCATTTT
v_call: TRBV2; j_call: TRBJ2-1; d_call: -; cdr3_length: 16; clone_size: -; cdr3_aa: CASSDGVIGSYNEQFF; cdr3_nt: TGTGCCAGCAGTGACGGAGTAATAGGCTCCTACAATGAGCAGTTCTTC
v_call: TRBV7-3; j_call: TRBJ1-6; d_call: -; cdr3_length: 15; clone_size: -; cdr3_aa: CASSPQGGHNSPLHF; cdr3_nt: TGTGCCAGCAGCCCTCAGGGAGGGCATAATTCACCCCTCCACTTT
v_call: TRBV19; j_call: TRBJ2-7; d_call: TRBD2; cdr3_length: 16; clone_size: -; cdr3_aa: CASSIAPSGRGYEQYF; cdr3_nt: TGTGCCAGTAGTATCGCCCCTAGCGGGAGAGGATACGAGCAGTACTTC
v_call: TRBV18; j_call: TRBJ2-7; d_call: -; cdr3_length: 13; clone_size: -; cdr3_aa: CASSPGTTYEQYF; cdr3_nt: TGTGCCAGCTCACCAGGGACAACCTACGAGCAGTACTTC
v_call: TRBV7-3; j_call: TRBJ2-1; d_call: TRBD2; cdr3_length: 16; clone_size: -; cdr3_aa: CASSPIPSGAYNEQFF; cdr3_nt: TGTGCCAGCAGCCCGATCCCTAGCGGAGCTTACAATGAGCAGTTCTTC
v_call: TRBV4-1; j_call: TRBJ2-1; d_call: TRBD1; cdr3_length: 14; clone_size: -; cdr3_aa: CASSLGDRAYEQFF; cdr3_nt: TGCGCCAGCAGCCTAGGGGACAGGGCCTATGAGCAGTTCTTC
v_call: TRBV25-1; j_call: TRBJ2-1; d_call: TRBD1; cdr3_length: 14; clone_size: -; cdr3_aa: CASSDGTGYNEQFF; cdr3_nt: TGTGCCAGCAGTGACGGGACAGGGTACAATGAGCAGTTCTTC
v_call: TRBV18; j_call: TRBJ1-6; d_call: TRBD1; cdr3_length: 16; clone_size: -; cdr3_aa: CASSPPGTGGGSPLHF; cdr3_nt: TGTGCCAGCTCACCACCGGGGACAGGGGGCGGGTCACCCCTCCACTTT
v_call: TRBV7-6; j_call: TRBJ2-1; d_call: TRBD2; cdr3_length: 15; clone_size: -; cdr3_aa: CASSTGTSGNNEQFF; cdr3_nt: TGTGCCAGCAGCACCGGGACTAGCGGAAACAATGAGCAGTTCTTC
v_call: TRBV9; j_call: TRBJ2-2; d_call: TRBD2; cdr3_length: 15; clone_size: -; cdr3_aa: CASSVGLVLDGELFF; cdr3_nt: TGTGCCAGCAGCGTCGGACTAGTGCTCGACGGGGAGCTGTTTTTT
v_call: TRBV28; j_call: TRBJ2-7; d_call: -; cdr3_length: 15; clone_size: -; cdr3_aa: CASSPYGGISYEQYF; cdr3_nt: TGTGCCAGCAGTCCCTACGGCGGGATCTCCTACGAGCAGTACTTC
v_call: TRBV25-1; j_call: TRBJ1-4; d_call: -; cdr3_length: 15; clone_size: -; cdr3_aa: CASSETGRVNEKLFF; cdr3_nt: TGTGCCAGCAGTGAAACAGGGAGAGTTAATGAAAAACTGTTTTTT
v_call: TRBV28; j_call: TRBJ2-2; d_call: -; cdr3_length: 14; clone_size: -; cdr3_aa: CASSWDSNTGELFF; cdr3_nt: TGTGCCAGCAGTTGGGACTCGAACACCGGGGAGCTGTTTTTT
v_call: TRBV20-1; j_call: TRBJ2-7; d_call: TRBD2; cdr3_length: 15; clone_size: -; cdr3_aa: CSASYGGTRTYEQYF; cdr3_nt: TGCAGTGCTAGTTATGGGGGGACTAGAACCTACGAGCAGTACTTC
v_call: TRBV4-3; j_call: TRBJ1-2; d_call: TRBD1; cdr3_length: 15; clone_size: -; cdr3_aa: CASSQGQGAHYGYTF; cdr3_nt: TGCGCCAGCAGCCAAGGACAGGGGGCTCACTATGGCTACACCTTC
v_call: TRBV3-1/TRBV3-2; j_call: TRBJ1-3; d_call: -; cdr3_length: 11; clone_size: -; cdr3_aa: CASSSGNTIYF; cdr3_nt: TGTGCCAGCAGCTCTGGAAACACCATATATTTT
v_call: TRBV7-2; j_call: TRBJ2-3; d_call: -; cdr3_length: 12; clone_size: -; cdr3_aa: CASSLEGGTQYF; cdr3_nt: TGTGCCAGCAGCTTAGAGGGAGGTACGCAGTATTTT
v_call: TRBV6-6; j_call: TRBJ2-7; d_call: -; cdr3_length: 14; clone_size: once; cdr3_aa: CASSYRERDYEQYF; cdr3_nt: TGTGCCAGCAGTTACAGGGAAAGAGACTACGAGCAGTACTTC
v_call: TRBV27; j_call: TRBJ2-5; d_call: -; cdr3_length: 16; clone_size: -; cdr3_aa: CASSSSWWAARETQYF; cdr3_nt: TGTGCCAGCAGTTCTAGTTGGTGGGCAGCACGGGAGACCCAGTACTTC
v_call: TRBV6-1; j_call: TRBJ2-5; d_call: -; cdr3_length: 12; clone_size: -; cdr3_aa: CASSERRETQYF; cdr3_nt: TGTGCCAGCAGTGAACGACGAGAGACCCAGTACTTC
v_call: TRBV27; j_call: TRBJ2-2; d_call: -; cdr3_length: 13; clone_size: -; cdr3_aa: CASSWGITGELFF; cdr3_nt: TGTGCCAGCAGTTGGGGGATAACCGGGGAGCTGTTTTTT
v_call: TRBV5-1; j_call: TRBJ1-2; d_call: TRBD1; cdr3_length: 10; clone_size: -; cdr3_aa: CASSAPTGSF; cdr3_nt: TGCGCCAGCAGCGCCCCGACAGGGTCCTTC
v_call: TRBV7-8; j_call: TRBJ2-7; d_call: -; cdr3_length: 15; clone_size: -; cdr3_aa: CASSPITKWGYEQYF; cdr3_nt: TGTGCCAGCAGCCCCATTACTAAATGGGGCTACGAGCAGTACTTC
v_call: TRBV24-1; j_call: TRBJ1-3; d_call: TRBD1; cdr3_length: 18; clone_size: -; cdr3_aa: CATSDSPRSGQERNTIYF; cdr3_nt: TGTGCCACCAGTGATTCCCCTCGCTCCGGACAGGAGAGAAACACCATATATTTT
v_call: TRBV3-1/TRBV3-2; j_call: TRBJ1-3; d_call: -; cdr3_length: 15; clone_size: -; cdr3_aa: CASSQDSGSGNTIYF; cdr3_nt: TGTGCCAGCAGCCAAGATTCGGGTTCTGGAAACACCATATATTTT